These T cell receptor beta chains were read from a single sample in a study of immune evolution from preneoplasia to lung adenocarcinoma. Profiled with immunoSEQ multiplex PCR; TCRdb holds only in-frame clones, not every one. The sample holds thousands of clones, roughly 83% seen once. Sample: FFPE minimally invasive lung adenocarcinoma tissue. The source is a person aged 55 to 75 with lung adenocarcinoma. Both conserved end residues are trimmed from each CDR3.

v_call	j_call	cdr3_aa
TRBV28	TRBJ2-5	ASSFSTGVETQY
TRBV27	TRBJ2-5	ASSSTGQTQY
TRBV5-1	TRBJ1-6	ASSGDSALPLH
TRBV27	TRBJ1-3	ASSLSVGGGNTIY
TRBV10-2	TRBJ2-7	ASSEFRQEQY
TRBV4-1	TRBJ1-3	ASSQEGSGQSLRNTIY
TRBV7-2	TRBJ1-1	ASRKENMNTEAF
TRBV19	TRBJ1-2	ASKGQGSNYGYT
TRBV15	TRBJ2-7	ATSRAEGEQY
TRBV7-2	TRBJ2-1	ASSLVGVSYNEQF
TRBV30	TRBJ1-5	AWSVGGYSNQPQH
TRBV6-4	TRBJ1-4	ARRHWGDEKLF
TRBV2	TRBJ2-5	ASSRTSGGQETQY
TRBV5-4	TRBJ1-2	ASSLPQGRNT
TRBV6-4	TRBJ1-1	ASSATGPGTEAF
TRBV10-3	TRBJ2-1	AISELVGGRGDEQF
TRBV28	TRBJ1-5	ASSLAGTGGANQPQH
TRBV7-6	TRBJ2-5	ASSLNLQETQY
TRBV6-5	TRBJ2-1	ASSYSTGEQF
TRBV18	TRBJ2-7	ASSPRTENEQY
TRBV2	TRBJ2-1	ASSEATGLAYNEQF
TRBV7-9	TRBJ2-2	ASSLAGTSGISGELF
TRBV6-4	TRBJ2-2	ASSEAGTGELF
TRBV18	TRBJ1-1	ASRLGRLNTEAF
TRBV2	TRBJ1-2	ASSSGGLGYGYT
TRBV5-4	TRBJ2-7	ASSSLRGRIAYEQY
TRBV7-6	TRBJ2-7	ASRLSGSSYEQY
TRBV11-3	TRBJ2-3	ASSLGETNTDTQY
TRBV6-6	TRBJ1-5	ASRPGGLGNQPQH
TRBV6-6	TRBJ2-7	ASSPNRGRGYEQY